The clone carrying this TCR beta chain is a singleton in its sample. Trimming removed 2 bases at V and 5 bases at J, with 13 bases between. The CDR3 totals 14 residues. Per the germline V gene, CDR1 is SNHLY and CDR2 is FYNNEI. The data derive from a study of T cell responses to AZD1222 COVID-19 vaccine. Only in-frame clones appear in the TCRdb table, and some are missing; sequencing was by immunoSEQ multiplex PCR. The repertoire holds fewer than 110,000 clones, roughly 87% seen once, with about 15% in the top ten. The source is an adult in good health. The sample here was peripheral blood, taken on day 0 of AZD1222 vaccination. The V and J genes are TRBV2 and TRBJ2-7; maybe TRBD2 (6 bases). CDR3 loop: CASSEYDAGNEQYF. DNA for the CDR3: TGTGCCAGCAGTGAATACGACGCGGGGAACGAGCAGTACTTC.